This entry concerns a single T cell receptor beta chain. The target antigen is unknown. Within the sample, other DNA sequences also encode this same CDR3. The germline V gene has CDR1 SQVTM and CDR2 ANQGSEA. J lost 6 bases, V lost 3 bases, and 2 bases had no gene match. The CDR3 is 13 amino acids. The PCR made use of 60 Vbeta and 13 Jbeta primers. Assay: immunoSEQ multiplex PCR; the TCRdb copy retains only in-frame clones and omits some. The table lists 110,000 or so clones, about 79% of them singletons. This sample is drawn from a study of cytomegalovirus exposure and HLA in healthy donors. All donors participated as healthy donors of bone marrow. General study points: Sequence variants that were highly shared formed a cluster that was likely a sequencing artifact. Reported performance of the classifier showed diagnosis of cytomegalovirus status with high specificity and sensitivity.

The sequencing sample was made of PBMCs. The chain recombines TRBV29-1 with TRBJ1-1; 12 bases agree with TRBD1. This TCR derives from a human donor in good health. The chain's CDR3 is CSVEGQGASEAFF. CDR3 bases: TGCAGCGTTGAGGGACAGGGGGCATCTGAAGCTTTCTTT.